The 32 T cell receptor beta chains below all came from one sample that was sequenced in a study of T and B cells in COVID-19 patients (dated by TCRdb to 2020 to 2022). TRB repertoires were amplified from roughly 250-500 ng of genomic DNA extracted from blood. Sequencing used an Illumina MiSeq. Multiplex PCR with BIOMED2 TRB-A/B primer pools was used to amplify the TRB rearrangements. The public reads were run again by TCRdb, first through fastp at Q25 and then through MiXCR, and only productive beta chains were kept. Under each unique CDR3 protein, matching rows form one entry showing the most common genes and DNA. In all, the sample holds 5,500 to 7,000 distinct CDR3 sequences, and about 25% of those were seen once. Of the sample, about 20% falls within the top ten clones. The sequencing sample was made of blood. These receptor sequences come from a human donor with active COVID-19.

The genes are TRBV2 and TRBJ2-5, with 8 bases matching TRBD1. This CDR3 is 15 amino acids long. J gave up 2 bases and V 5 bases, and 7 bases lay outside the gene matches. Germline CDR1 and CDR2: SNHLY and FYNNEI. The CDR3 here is CASSQSTGEQETQYF. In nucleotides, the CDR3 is TGTGCCAGCAGTCAATCGACAGGGGAGCAAGAGACCCAGTACTTC.

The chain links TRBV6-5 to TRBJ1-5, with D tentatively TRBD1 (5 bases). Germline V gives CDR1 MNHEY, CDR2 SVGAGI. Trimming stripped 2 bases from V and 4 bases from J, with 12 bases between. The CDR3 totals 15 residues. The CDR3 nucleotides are TGTGCCAGCAGTTACCCGGGGACGGGGAATCAGCCCCAGCATTTT. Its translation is CASSYPGTGNQPQHF.

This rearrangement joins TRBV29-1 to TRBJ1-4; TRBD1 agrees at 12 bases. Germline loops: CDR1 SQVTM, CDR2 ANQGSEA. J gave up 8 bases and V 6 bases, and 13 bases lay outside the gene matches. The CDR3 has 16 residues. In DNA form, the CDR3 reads TGCAGCGTCGGGACAGGGGGCAAGTCGGGAAGAGAAAAACTGTTTTTT. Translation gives CSVGTGGKSGREKLFF. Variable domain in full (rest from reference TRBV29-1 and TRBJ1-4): SAVISQKPSRDICQRGTSLTIQCQVDSQVTMMFWYRQQPGQSLTLIATANQGSEATYESGFVIDKFPISRPNLTFSTLTVSNMSPEDSSIYLCSVGTGGKSGREKLFFGSGTQLSVL.

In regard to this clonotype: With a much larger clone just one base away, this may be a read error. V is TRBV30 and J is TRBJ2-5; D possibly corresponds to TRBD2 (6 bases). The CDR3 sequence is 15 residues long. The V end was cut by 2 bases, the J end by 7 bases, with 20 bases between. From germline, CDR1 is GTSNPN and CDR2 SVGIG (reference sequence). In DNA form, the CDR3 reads TGTGCCTGGAGTTACGGGGGAGCTGAAGGGGTGACCCAGTACTTC. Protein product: CAWSYGGAEGVTQYF.

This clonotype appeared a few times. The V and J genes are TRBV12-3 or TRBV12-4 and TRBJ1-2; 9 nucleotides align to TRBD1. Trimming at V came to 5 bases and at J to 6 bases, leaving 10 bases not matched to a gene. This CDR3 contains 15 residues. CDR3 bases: TGTGCCAGCAGTGAGTCCGGGACAGGGTTCCATGGCTACACCTTC. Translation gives CASSESGTGFHGYTF.

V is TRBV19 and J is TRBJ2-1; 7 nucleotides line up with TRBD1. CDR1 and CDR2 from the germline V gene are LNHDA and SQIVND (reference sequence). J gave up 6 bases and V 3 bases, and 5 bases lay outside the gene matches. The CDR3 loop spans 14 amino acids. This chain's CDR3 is CASSIQTGPNEQFF. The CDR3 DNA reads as TGTGCCAGTAGTATCCAGACAGGGCCCAATGAGCAGTTCTTC.

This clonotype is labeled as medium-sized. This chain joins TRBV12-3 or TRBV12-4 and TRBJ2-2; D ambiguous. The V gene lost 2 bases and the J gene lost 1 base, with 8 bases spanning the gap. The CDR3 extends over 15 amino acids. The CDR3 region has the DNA TGTGCCAGCAGTTTAAAACGGATGAACACCGGGGAGCTGTTTTTT. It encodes CASSLKRMNTGELFF.

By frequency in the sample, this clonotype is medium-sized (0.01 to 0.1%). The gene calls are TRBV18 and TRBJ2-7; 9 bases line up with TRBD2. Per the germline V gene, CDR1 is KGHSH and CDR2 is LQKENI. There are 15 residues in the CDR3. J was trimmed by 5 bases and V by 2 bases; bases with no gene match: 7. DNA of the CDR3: TGTGCCAGCTCACCAGCCCGGACTAGCGCCGACGAGCAGTACTTC. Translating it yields CASSPARTSADEQYF.

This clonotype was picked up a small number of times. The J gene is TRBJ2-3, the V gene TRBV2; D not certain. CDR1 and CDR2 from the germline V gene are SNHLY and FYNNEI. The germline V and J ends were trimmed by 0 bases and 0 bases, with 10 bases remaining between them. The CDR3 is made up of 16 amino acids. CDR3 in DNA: TGTGCCAGCAGTGAAGCCGACGGAGCTAGCACAGATACGCAGTATTTT. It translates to CASSEADGASTDTQYF.

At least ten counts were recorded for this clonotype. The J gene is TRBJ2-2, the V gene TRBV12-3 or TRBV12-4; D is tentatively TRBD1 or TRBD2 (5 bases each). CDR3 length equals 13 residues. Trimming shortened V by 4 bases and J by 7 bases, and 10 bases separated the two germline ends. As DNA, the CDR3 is TGTGCCAGCAGTTCGAGGGGCGGCGGGGAGCTGTTTTTT. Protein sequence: CASSSRGGGELFF.

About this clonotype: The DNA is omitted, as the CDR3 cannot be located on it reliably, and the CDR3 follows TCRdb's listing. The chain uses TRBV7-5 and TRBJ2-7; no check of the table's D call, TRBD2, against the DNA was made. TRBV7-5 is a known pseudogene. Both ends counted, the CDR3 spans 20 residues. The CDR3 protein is CISVPPTGRTTSGFSYEQYF.

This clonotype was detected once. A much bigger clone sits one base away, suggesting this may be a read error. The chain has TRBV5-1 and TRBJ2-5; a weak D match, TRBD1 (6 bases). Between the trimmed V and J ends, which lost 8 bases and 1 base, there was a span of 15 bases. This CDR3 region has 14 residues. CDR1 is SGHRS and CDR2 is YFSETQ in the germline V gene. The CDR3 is CARRSGQSQETQYF. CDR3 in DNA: TGCGCCAGAAGATCAGGACAGTCCCAAGAGACCCAGTACTTC.

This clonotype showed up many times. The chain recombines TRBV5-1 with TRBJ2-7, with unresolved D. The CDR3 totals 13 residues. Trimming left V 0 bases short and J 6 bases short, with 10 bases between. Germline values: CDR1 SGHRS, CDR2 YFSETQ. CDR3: CASSLDTPSEQYF. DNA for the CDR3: TGCGCCAGCAGCTTGGATACGCCCAGCGAGCAGTACTTC. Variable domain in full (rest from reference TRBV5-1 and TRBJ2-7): KAGVTQTPRYLIKTRGQQVTLSCSPISGHRSVSWYQQTPGQGLQFLFEYFSETQRNKGNFPGRFSGRQFSNSRSEMNVSTLELGDSALYLCASSLDTPSEQYFGPGTRLTVT.

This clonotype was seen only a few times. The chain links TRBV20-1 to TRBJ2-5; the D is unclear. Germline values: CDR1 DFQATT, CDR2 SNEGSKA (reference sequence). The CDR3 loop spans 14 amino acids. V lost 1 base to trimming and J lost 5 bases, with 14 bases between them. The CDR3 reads CSARVGSGHETQYF. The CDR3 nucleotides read TGCAGTGCTAGAGTCGGCTCTGGGCATGAGACCCAGTACTTC.

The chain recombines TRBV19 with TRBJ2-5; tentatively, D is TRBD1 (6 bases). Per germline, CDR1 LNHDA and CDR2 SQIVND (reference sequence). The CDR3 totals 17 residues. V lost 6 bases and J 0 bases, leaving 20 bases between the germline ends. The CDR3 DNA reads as TGTGCCAGTAGAGCCGGGACACCCTCTATTCACCAAGAGACCCAGTACTTC. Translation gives CASRAGTPSIHQETQYF.

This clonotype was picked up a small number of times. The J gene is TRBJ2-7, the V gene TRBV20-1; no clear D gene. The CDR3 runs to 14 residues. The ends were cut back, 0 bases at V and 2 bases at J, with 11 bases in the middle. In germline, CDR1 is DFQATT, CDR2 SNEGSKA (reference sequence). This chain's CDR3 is CSAREAAGTYEQYF. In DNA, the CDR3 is TGCAGTGCTAGAGAGGCGGCAGGAACCTACGAGCAGTACTTC.

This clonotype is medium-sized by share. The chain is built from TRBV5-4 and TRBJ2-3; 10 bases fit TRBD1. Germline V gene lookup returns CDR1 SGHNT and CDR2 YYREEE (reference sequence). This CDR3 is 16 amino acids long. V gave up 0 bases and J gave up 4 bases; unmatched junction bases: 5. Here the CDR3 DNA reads TGTGCCAGCAGCTTGGCCCTAGGACAGGGGGCAGATACGCAGTATTTT. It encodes CASSLALGQGADTQYF.

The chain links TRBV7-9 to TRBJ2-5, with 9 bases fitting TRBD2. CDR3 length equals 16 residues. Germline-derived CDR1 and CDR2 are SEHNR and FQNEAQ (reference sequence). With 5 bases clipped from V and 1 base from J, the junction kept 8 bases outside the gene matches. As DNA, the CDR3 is TGTGCCAGCAGCAAAGGCAGCGGGGGGACCCAAGAGACCCAGTACTTC. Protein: CASSKGSGGTQETQYF.

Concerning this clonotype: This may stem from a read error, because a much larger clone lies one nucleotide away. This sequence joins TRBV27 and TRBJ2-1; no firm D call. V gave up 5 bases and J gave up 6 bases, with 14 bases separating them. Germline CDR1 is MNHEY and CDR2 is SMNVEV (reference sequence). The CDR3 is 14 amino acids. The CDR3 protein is CASSDATRGNEQFF. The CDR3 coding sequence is TGTGCCAGCAGTGATGCGACGAGAGGCAATGAGCAGTTCTTC.

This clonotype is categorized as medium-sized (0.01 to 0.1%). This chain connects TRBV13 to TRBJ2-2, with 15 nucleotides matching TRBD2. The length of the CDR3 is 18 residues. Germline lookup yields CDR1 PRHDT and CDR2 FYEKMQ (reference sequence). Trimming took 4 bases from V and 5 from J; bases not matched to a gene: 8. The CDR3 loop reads CASSYGLAGGPITGELFF. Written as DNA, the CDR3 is TGTGCCAGCAGCTACGGACTAGCGGGGGGGCCGATAACCGGGGAGCTGTTTTTT.

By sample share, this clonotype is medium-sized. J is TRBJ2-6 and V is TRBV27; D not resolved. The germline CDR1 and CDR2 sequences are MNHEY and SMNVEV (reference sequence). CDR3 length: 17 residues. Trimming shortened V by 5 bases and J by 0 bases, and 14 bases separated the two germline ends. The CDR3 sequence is CASSPPVISSGANVLTF. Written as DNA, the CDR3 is TGTGCCAGCAGTCCCCCGGTTATTTCCTCTGGGGCCAACGTCCTGACTTTC.

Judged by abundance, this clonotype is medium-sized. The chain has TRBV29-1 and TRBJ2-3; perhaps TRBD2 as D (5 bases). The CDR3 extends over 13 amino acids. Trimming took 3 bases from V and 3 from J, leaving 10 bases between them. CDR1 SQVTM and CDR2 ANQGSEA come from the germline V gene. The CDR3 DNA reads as TGCAGCGTTGAGAGGGTTTCAACAGATACGCAGTATTTT. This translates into CSVERVSTDTQYF.

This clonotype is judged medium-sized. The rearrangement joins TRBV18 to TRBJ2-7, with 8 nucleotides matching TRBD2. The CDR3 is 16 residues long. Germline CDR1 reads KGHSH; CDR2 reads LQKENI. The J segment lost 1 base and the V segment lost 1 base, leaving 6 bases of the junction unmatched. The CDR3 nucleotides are TGTGCCAGCTCACCACTAAGTACTAGCGGTTCCTACGAGCAGTACTTC. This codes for CASSPLSTSGSYEQYF.

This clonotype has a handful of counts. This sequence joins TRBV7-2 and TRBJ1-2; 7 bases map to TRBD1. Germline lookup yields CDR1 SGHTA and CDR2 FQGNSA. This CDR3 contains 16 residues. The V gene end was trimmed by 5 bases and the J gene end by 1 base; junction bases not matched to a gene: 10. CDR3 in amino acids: CASSRSPGQSNYGYTF. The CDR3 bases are TGTGCCAGCAGCCGATCCCCGGGACAGAGTAACTATGGCTACACCTTC.

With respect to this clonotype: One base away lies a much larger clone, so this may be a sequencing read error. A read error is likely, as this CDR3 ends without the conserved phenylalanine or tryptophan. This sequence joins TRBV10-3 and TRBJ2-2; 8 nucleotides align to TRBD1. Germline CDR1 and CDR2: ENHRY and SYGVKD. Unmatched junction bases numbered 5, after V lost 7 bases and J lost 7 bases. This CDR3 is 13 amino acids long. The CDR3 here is CAITQGASGELFS. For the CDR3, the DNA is TGTGCCATCACCCAGGGGGCGAGCGGGGAGCTGTTTTCT.

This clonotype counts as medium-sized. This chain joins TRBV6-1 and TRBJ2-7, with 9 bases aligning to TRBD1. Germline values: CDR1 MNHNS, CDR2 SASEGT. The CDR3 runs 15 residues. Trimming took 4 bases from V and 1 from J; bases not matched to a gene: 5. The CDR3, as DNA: TGTGCCAGCAGTGGTCTACAGGGGGCGTCCTACGAGCAGTACTTC. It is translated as CASSGLQGASYEQYF.

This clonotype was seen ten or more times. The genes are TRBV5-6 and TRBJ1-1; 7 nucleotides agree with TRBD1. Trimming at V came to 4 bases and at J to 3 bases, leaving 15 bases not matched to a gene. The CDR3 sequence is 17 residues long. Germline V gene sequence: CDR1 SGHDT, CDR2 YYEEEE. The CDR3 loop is CASSQDGTEVGDTEAFF. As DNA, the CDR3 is TGTGCCAGCAGCCAGGACGGGACAGAGGTGGGCGACACTGAAGCTTTCTTT. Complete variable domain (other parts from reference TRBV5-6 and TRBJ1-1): DAGVTQSPTHLIKTRGQQVTLRCSPKSGHDTVSWYQQALGQGPQFIFQYYEEEERQRGNFPDRFSGHQFPNYSSELNVNALLLGDSALYLCASSQDGTEVGDTEAFFGQGTRLTVV.

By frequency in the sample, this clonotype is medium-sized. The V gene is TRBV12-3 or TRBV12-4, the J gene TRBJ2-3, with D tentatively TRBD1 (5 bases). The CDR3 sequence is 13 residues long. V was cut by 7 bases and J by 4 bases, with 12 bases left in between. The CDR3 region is CASTLDTADTQYF. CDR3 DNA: TGTGCCAGCACCCTGGACACAGCAGATACGCAGTATTTT.

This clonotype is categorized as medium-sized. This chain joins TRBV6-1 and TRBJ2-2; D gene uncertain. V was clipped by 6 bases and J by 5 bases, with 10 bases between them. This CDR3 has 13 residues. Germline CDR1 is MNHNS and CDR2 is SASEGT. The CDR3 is CASRTFETGELFF. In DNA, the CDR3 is TGTGCCAGCAGAACCTTTGAGACCGGGGAGCTGTTTTTT.

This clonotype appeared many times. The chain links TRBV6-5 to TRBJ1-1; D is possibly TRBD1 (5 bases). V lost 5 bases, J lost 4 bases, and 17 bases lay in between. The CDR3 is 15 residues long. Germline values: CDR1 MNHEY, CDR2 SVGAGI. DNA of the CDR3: TGTGCCAGCAGTAAAAATCAGGGTTCGGGCACTGAAGCTTTCTTT. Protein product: CASSKNQGSGTEAFF.

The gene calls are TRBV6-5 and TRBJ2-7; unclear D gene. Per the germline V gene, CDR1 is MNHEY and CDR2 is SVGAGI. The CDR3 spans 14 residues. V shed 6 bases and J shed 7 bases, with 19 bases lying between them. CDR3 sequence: CASSRSGPPLEQYF. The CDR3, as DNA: TGTGCCAGCAGCCGCTCAGGACCCCCCCTGGAGCAGTACTTC.

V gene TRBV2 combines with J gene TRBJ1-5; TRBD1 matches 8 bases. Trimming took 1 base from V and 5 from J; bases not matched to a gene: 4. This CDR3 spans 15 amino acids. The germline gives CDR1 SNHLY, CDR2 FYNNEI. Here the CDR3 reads CASSEGQGSYQPQHF. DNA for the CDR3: TGTGCCAGCAGTGAAGGACAGGGGAGTTATCAGCCCCAGCATTTT. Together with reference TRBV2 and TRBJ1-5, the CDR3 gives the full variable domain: EPEVTQTPSHQVTQMGQEVILRCVPISNHLYFYWYRQILGQKVEFLVSFYNNEISEKSEIFDDQFSVERPDGSNFTLKIRSTKLEDSAMYFCASSEGQGSYQPQHFGDGTRLSIL.